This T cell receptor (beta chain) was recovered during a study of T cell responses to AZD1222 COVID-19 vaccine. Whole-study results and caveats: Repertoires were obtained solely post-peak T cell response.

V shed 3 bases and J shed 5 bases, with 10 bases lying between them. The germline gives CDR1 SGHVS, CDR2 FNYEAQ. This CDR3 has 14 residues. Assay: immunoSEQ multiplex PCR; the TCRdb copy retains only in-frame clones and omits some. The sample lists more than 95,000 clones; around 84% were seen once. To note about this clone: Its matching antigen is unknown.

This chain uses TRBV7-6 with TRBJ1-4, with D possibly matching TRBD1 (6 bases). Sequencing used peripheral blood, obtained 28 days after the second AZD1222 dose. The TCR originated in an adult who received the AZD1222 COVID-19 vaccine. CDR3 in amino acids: CASSFSGVNEKLFF. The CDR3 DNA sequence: TGTGCCAGCAGCTTTTCAGGGGTAAATGAAAAACTGTTTTTT.